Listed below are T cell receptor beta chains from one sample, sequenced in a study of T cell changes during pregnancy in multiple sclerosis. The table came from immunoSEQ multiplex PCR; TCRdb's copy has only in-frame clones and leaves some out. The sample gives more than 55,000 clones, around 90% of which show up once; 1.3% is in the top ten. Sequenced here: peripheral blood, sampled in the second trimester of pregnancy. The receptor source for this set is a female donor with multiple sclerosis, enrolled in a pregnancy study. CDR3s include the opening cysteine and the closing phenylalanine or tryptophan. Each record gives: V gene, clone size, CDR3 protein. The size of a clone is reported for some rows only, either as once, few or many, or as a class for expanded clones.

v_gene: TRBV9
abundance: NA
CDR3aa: CASSVGRGGDKNIQYF

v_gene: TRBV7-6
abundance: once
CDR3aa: CASSSDRGWIETQYF

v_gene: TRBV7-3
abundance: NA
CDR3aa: CASSLRGDGHSDEQFF

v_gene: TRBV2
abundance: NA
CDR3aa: CASSGQGGELFF

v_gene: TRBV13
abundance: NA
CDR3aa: CASSLGTAEQYF

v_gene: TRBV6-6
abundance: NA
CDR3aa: CASSYSEAYEQYF

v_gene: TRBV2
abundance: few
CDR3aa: CASSGGTGLRNQPQHF

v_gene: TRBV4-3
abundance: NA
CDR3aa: CASSQRLAGEETQYF

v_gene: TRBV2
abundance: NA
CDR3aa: CASSEGVSGNTIYF

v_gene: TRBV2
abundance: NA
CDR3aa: CASSPMGQGARGYTF

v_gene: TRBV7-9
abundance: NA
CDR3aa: CASSLIGRGSEQFF

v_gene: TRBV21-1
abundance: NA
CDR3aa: CASSGPGGLYEQYF

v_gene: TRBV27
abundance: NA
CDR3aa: CASSFSLTGPNEQYF

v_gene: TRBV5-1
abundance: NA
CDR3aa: CASSLGGRGDTQYF

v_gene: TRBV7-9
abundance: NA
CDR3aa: CASSLSHSYEQYF

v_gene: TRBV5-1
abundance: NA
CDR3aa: CASSFGGTDTQYF

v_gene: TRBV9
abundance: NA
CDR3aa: CASSVDQAGAGNTIYF

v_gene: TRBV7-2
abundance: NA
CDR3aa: CASSPVSSGNTIYF

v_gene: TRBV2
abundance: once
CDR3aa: CASNSHPNTEAFF

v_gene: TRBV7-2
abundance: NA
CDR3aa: CASSTFGGTLTEAFF

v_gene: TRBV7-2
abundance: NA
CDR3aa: CASSLAAAYEQYF

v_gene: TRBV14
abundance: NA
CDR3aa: CASSLQGGETQYF

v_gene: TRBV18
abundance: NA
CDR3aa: CASSPGTDSYEQYF

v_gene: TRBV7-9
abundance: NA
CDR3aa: CASSSHSGTVPYEQYF

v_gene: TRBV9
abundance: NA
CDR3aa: CASSAPTGRRGTGELFF

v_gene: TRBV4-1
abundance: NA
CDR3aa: CASSQERGSNEQFF

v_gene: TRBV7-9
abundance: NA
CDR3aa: CASSSRVFGNTIYF

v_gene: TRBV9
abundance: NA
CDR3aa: CASSKIQGARSVAFF

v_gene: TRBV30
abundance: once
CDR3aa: CAWSGQGNTEAFF

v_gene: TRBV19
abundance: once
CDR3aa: CASFGAGGKSYNEQFF

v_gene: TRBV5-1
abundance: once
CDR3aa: CASSSYSGQGAYEQYF

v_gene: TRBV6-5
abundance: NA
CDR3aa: CASSYGLATEAFF

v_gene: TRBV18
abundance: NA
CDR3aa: CASSPSGTGGAGNTIYF

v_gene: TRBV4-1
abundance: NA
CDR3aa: CASSQGISRASGYEQFF

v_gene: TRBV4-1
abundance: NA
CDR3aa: CASSLSGTSSNQPQHF

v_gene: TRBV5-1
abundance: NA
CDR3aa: CASSPEQGTSGEYEQYF

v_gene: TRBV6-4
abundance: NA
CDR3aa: CASSDRQGAGELFF

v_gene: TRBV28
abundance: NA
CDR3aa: CASKTPGAGANVLTF

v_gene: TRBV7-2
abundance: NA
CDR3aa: CASSAGFYGYTF

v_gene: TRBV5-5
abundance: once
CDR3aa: CASSLAGSSYNEQFF

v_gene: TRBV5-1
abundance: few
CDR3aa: CASSLQGFGEKLFF

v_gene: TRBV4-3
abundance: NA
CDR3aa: CASSQDASLGGSGSTDTQYF

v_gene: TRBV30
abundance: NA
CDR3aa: CAWSVGSSGANVLTF

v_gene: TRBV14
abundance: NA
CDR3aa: CASSRTRPGTGNGYTF

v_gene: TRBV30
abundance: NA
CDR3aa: CAWGRGGRGYEQYF

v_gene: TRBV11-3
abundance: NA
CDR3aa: CASSPRASGETQYF

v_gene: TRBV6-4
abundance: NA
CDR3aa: CASSQIRRQTICSNQPQHF

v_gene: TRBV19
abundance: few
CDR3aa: CASSPLVSRGYSNQPQHF

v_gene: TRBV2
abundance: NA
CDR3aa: CASSERGFGGNTIYF

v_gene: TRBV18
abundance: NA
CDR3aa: CASSPPGRGRAGELFF

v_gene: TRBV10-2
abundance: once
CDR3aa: CAARDRGGGDTQYF

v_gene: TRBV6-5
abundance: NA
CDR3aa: CATWAGGGRETQYF

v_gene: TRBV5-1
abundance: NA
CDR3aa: CASSFGGGGASTDTQYF

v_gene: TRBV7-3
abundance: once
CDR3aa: CASSFGAGEETQYF

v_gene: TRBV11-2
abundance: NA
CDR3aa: CASSLIGEDPDYGYTF

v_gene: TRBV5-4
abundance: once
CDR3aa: CASSFPDRGNTEAFF

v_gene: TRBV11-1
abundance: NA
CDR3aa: CASSPQTGTRPFF

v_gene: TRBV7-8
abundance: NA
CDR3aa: CASTSRGGPNQPQHF